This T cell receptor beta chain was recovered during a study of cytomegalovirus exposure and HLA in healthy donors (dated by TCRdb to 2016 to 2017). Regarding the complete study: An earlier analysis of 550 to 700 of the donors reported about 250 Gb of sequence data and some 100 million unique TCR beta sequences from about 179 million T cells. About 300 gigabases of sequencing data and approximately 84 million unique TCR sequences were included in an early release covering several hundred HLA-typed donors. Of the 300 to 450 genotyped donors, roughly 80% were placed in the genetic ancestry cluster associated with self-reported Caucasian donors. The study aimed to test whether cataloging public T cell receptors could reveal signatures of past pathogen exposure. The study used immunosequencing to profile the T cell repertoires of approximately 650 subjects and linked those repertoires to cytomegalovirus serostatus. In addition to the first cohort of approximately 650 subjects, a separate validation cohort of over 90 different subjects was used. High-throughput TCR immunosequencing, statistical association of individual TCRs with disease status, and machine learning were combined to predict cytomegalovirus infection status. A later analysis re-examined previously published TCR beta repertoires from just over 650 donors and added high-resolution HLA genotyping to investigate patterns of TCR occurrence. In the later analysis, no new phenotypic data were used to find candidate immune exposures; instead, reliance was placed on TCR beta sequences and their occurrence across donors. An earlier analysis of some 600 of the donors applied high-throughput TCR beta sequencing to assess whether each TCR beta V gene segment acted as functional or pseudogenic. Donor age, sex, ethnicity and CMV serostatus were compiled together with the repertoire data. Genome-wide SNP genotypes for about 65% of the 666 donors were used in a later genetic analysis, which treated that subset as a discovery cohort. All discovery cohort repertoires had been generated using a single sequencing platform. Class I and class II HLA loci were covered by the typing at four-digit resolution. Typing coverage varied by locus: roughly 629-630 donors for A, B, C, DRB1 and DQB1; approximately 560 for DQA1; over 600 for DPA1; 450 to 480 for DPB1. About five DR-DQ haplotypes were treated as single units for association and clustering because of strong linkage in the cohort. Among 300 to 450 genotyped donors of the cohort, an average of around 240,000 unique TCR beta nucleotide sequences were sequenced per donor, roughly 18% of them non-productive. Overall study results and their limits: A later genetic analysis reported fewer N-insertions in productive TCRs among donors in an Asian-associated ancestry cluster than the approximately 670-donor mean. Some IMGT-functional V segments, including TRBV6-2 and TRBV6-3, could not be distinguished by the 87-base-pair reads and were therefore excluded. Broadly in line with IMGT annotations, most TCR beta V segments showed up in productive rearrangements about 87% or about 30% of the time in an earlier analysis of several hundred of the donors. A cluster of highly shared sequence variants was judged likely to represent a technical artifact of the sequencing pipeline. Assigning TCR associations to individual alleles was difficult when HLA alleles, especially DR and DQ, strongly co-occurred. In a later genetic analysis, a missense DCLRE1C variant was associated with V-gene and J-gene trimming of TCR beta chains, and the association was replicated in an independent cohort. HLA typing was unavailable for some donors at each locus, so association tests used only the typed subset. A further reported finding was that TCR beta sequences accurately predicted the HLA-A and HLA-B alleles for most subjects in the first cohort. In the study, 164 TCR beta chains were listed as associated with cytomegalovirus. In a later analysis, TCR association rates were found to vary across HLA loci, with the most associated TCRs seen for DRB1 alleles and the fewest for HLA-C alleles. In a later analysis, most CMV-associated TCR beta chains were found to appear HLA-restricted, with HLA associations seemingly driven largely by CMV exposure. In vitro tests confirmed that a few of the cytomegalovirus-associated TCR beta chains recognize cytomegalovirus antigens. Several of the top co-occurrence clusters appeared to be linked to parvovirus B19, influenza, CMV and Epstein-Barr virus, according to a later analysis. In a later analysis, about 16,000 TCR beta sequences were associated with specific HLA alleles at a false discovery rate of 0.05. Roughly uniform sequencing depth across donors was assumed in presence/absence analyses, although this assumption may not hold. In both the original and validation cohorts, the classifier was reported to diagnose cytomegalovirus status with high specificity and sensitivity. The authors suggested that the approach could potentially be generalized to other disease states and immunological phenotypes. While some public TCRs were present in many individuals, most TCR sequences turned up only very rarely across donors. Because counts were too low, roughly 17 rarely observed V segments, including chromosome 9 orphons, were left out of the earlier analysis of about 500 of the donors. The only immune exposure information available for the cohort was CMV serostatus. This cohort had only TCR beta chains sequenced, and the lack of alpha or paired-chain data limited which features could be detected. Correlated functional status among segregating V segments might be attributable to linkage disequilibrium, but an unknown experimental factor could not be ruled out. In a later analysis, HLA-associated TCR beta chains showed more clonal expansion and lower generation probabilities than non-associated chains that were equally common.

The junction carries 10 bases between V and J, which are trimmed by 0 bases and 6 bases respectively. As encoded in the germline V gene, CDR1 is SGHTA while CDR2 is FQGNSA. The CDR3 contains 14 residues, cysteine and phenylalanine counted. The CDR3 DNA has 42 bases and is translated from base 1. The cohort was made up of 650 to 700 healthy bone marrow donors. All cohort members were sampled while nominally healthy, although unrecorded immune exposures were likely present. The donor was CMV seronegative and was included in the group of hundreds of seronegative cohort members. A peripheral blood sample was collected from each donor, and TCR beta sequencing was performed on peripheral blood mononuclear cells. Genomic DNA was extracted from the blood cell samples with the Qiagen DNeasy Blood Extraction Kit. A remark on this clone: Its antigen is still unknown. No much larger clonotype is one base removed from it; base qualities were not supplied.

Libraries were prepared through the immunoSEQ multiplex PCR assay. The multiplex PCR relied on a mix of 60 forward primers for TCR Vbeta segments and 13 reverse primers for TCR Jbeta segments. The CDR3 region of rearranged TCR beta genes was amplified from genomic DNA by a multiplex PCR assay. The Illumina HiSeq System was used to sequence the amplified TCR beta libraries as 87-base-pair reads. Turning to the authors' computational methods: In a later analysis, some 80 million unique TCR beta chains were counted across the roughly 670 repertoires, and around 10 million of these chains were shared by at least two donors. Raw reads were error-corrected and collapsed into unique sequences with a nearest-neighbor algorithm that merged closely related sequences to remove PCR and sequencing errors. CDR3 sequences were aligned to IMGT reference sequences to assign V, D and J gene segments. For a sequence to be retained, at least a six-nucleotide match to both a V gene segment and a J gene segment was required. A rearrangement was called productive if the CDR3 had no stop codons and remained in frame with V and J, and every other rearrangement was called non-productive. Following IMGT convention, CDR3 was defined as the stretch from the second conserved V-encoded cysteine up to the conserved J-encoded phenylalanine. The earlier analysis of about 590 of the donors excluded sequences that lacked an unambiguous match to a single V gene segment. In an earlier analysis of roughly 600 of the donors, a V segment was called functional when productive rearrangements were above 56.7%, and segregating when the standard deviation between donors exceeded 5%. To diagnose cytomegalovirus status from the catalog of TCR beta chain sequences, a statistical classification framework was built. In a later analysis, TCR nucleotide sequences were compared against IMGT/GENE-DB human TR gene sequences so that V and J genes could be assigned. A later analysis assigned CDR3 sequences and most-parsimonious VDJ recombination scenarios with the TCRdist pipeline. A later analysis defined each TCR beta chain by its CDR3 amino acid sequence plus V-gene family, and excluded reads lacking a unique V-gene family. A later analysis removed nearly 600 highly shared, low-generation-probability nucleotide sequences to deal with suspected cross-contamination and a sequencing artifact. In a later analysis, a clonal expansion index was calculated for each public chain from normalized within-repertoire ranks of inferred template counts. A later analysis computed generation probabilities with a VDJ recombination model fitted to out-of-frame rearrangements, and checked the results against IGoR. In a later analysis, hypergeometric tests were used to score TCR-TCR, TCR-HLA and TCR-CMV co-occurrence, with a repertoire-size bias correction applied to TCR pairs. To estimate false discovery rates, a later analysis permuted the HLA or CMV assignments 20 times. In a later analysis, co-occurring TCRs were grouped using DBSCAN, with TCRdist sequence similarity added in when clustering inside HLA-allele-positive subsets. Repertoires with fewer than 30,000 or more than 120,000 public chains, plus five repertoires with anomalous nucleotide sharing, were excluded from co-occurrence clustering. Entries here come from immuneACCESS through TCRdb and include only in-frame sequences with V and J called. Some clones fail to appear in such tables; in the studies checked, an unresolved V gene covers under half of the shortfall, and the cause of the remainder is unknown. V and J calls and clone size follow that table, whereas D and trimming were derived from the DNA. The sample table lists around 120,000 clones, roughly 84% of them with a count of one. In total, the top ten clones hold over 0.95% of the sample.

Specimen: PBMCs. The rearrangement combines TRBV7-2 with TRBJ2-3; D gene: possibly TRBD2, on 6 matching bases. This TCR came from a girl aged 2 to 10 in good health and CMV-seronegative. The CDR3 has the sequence CASSLAAGRDTQYF. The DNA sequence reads TGTGCCAGCAGCTTAGCGGCAGGGAGGGATACGCAGTATTTT.